This paragraph covers one TCR beta chain sequence. Its antigen is not identified. This sample stems from a study of cytomegalovirus exposure and HLA in healthy donors. Study results and limitations: Earlier analysis found most TCR beta V segments productive about 90% or about 30% of the time. Certain indistinguishable V segments, among them TRBV6-2 and TRBV6-3, were excluded.

PCR employed 60 Vbeta and 13 Jbeta primers. TCRdb's table, derived via immunoSEQ multiplex PCR, lists solely in-frame clones and lacks some. This repertoire shows roughly 150,000 clones, roughly 80% found once; its top ten account for about 11%. Germline V gene lookup returns CDR1 SGHAT and CDR2 FQNNGV. Germline trimming cut 0 bases from V and 6 bases from J; bases unmatched to any gene: 4. The CDR3 length is 14 residues. Sequences were obtained from PBMCs. The receptor's source is a man younger than 35 in good health and CMV-seropositive. This chain joins TRBV11-2 and TRBJ2-7, with 8 nucleotides matching TRBD1. The CDR3 reads CASSLDQGAGEQYF. In DNA form, the CDR3 reads TGTGCCAGCAGCTTAGATCAGGGGGCGGGCGAGCAGTACTTC.